Each of the 8 T cell receptor beta chains below was sequenced from the same sample in a study of cytomegalovirus exposure and HLA in healthy donors. Both 60 Vbeta primers and 13 Jbeta primers went into the PCR. Produced via immunoSEQ multiplex PCR; TCRdb's table is partial and in-frame only. The sample table includes fewer than 85,000 clones. Sequencing input: PBMCs. The receptors come from a man aged 50 or older in good health and CMV-seropositive.

The chain carries TRBV21-1 and TRBJ1-5; the table's D gene call, TRBD1, was not cross checked with the DNA. TRBV21-1 is assigned pseudogene status. The CDR3 extends over 18 amino acids. This CDR3 reads CASSKEGLSFFRNQPQHF. The CDR3 DNA reads TGTGCCAGCAGCAAAGAGGGGCTTAGCTTTTTCCGCAATCAGCCCCAGCATTTT.

The CDR3 DNA reads as TGCGCCAGCAGCTTGACAGGCGTTGGGATGGACGAGCAGTACGTC. Its translation is CASSLTGVGMDEQYV. The chain recombines TRBV5-1 with TRBJ2-7, with D possibly TRBD1 on 5 matching bases. CDR3 size: 15 residues. Trimming pared 1 base from V and 5 bases from J, leaving 16 bases between. Germline V gene lookup returns CDR1 SGHRS and CDR2 YFSETQ.

Concerning this clone: Different DNA sequences within this sample yield the same CDR3. The chain employs TRBV5-1 and TRBJ2-3; unclear D gene. Germline CDR1 reads SGHRS; CDR2 reads YFSETQ. This CDR3 has 14 amino acids. V was pared by 2 bases and J by 0 bases, with 7 bases between. CDR3 coding DNA: TGCGCCAGCAGCTTAGCCGGGAGCACAGATACGCAGTATTTT. Its protein is CASSLAGSTDTQYF.

The chain has TRBV6-5 and TRBJ2-3, with 9 bases identical to TRBD2. The CDR3 has 15 amino acids. V lost 0 bases to trimming and J lost 3 bases; unmatched junction nucleotides: 1. The germline gives CDR1 MNHEY, CDR2 SVGAGI. The CDR3 sequence: CASSYSAGGTDTQYF. The CDR3 DNA reads TGTGCCAGCAGTTACTCCGCGGGGGGGACAGATACGCAGTATTTT.

The V gene is TRBV19, the J gene TRBJ2-1; perhaps TRBD2 as D (6 bases). CDR3 length equals 16 residues. V shed 5 bases and J shed 0 bases, with 14 bases lying between them. Germline CDR1 LNHDA, CDR2 SQIVND (reference sequence). The CDR3 region is CASSSRLASSYNEQFF. The CDR3 DNA sequence: TGTGCCAGTAGTTCCCGTCTAGCGAGCTCCTACAATGAGCAGTTCTTC.

In nucleotides, the CDR3 is TGTGCCAGCAGATTGAGCGGTAGCTCCTACAATGAGCAGTTCTTC. This sequence encodes CASRLSGSSYNEQFF. The gene calls are TRBV6-5 and TRBJ2-1; a weak D match, TRBD2 (5 bases). The CDR3 has 15 residues. The germline CDR1 and CDR2 sequences are MNHEY and SVGAGI. V was clipped by 6 bases and J by 0 bases, with 12 bases between them.

The J gene is TRBJ2-5, the V gene TRBV7-9; 8 bases fit TRBD1. Trimming took 10 bases from V and 6 from J; bases not matched to a gene: 13. Per the germline V gene, CDR1 is SEHNR and CDR2 is FQNEAQ (reference sequence). This CDR3 has 14 amino acids. The DNA of the CDR3 is TGTGCCACCCGGGATGGCAGGGGGCTGAAGACCCAGTACTTC. Residues: CATRDGRGLKTQYF.

The chain links TRBV15 to TRBJ2-1, with 10 bases that match TRBD2. The CDR3 has 17 residues. Trimming at V came to 5 bases and at J to 7 bases, leaving 14 bases not matched to a gene. Germline assignment: CDR1 LNHNV and CDR2 YYDKDF (reference sequence). The CDR3 region has the DNA TGTGCCACCAGCCCCCATCGGACGAGCGGGGGGGTAAATGAGCAGTTCTTC. Amino acid sequence: CATSPHRTSGGVNEQFF.